This T cell receptor (beta chain) is from a study of blood T cell repertoires in COVID-19. Study background: Researchers got acute and convalescent COVID-19 samples from the United States, Italy and Spain. Nucleic acid was either cDNA or gDNA, and it came from T cells, B-cell-depleted T cells, or PBMCs.

In the study's own analysis: The authors estimated nucleated cell counts from reference gene primer amplification. Some clones are missing from TCRdb's copy, which holds only in-frame ones; the method was immunoSEQ multiplex PCR. V, J and clone size were drawn from that table, and D and trimming were deduced from the DNA. Of about 160,000 clones detected, around 85% appear once; the ten largest clones hold 1% to 1.5%. This clone occurred once. The V gene end was trimmed by 5 bases and the J gene end by 5 bases; junction bases not matched to a gene: 14. Germline loops: CDR1 SGHTA, CDR2 FQGTGA. The CDR3 has 17 residues.

This TCR derives from a man between 60 and 75 years old who had recovered from COVID-19. Sequencing used peripheral blood. The chain carries TRBV7-3 and TRBJ2-1, with 8 bases matching TRBD1. CDR3 in amino acids: CASSPRERTGKNNEQFF. The CDR3 DNA sequence: TGTGCCAGCAGCCCAAGAGAACGGACAGGGAAGAACAATGAGCAGTTCTTC.